This TCR beta chain was obtained from a study of shared clonotypes between healthy human individuals. General observations from the study: Clonotype sharing among donors was thought likely to change with sequencing depth. Despite large depth, rarefaction showed incomplete sorted-subset sequencing. Several donors shared about 5% of their naive CD4 clonotypes.

V shed 2 bases and J shed 2 bases, with 4 bases lying between them. CDR1 is SGHTA and CDR2 is FQGNSA in the germline V gene. The CDR3 spans 13 residues. Per the authors' pipeline: Filtering differed, since immunoSEQ gave only junction sequences and no quality scores. Clones were read by immunoSEQ multiplex PCR, and TCRdb kept only the in-frame ones, dropping some. V and J calls and clone size are given by that table; D and trimming were obtained from the DNA. Found here are about 1.5 million clones, over 95% of them singletons; the top ten hold 1% to 1.5%. A remark on this clone: Antigen: not known. Distinct nucleotide sequences in the sample also encode this CDR3.

The specimen was naive CD4+ T cells sorted from blood. As to subset: CD45RA+ positively selected. The receptor was isolated from a man aged 25-45 years in good health. The chain combines TRBV7-2 with TRBJ1-5; no reliable D call. This CDR3 reads CASSLSGNQPQHF. The DNA for the CDR3 is TGTGCCAGCAGCTTATCGGGCAATCAGCCCCAGCATTTT. The variable domain in full, with the rest retrieved from reference TRBV7-2 and TRBJ1-5, is GAGVSQSPSNKVTEKGKDVELRCDPISGHTALYWYRQSLGQGLEFLIYFQGNSAPDKSGLPSDRFSAERTGGSVSTLTIQRTQQEDSAVYLCASSLSGNQPQHFGDGTRLSIL.